The TCR beta chain under discussion was sequenced for a study of STAT3 mutations in large granular lymphocyte leukemia. Study-wide results and caveats: At least one immunodominant TCR beta clonotype appeared in every T-cell large granular lymphocyte leukemia patient.

Germline CDR1 reads KGHSH; CDR2 reads LQKENI. V was cut by 3 bases and J by 9 bases, with 6 bases left in between. The CDR3 runs to 11 residues. The table came from immunoSEQ multiplex PCR; TCRdb's copy has only in-frame clones and leaves some out. The sample consists of 35,000 or so clones, around nine tenths of them appearing once. With regard to this clone: Its antigen is not known.

This TCR was recovered from a human donor with T large granular lymphocyte leukemia. Some clones in this sample may be carry-over from other donors' samples. The specimen sequenced was PBMCs. The chain couples TRBV18 to TRBJ2-1; TRBD1 is a possible D gene (5 bases). CDR3 nucleotide sequence: TGTGCCAGCTCACCGGGGCTTGAGCAGTTCTTC. It is translated as CASSPGLEQFF. Combining the CDR3 with reference TRBV18 and TRBJ2-1 gives the whole variable domain NAGVMQNPRHLVRRRGQEARLRCSPMKGHSHVYWYRQLPEEGLKFMVYLQKENIIDESGMPKERFSAEFPKEGPSILRIQQVVRGDSAAYFCASSPGLEQFFGPGTRLTVL.